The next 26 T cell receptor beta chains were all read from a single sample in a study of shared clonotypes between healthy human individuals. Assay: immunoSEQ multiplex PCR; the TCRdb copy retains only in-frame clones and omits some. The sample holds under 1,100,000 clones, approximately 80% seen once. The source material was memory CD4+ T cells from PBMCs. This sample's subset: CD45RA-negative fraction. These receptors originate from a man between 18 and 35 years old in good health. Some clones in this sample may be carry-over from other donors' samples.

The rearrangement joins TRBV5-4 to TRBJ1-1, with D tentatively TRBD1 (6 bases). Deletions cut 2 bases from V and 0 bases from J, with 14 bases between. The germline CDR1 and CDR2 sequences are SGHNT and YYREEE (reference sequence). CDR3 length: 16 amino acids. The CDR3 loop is CASSLSAQGVNTEAFF. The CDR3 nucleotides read TGTGCCAGCAGCTTATCGGCACAGGGAGTGAACACTGAAGCTTTCTTT.

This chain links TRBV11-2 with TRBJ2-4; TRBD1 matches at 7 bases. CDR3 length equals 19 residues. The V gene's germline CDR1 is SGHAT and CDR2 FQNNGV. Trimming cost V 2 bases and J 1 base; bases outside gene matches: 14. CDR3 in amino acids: CASSLSGGRGGRAKNIQYF. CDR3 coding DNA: TGTGCCAGCAGCTTAAGCGGAGGAAGAGGGGGCAGGGCCAAAAACATTCAGTACTTC.

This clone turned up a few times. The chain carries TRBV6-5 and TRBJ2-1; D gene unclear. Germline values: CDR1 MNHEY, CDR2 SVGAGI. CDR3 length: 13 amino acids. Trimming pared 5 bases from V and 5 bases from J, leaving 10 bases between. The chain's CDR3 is CASSTPSNNEQFF. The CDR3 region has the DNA TGTGCCAGCAGTACCCCTTCGAACAATGAGCAGTTCTTC.

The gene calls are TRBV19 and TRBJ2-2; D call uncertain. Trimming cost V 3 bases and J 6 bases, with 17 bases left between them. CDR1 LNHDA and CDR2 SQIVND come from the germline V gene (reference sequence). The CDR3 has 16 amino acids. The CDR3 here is CASSIARRIRPGELFF. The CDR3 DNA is TGTGCCAGTAGTATTGCCAGACGTATACGTCCCGGGGAGCTGTTTTTT.

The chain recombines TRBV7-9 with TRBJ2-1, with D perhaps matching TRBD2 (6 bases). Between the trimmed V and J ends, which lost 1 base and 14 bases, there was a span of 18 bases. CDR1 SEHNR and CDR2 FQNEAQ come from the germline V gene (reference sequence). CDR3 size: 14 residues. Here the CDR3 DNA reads TGTGCCAGCAGCTTAGAAGGGAGGTTCTCTCAGGAGTTCTTC. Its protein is CASSLEGRFSQEFF.

CDR3 nucleotides: TGTGCCAGCTCACTCGTCGGGGACTATGGCTACACCTTC. Residues: CASSLVGDYGYTF. This chain uses TRBV18 with TRBJ1-2, with D hard to call. Germline lookup yields CDR1 KGHSH and CDR2 LQKENI. The CDR3 has 13 amino acids. V was cut by 4 bases and J by 3 bases, with 9 bases left in between.

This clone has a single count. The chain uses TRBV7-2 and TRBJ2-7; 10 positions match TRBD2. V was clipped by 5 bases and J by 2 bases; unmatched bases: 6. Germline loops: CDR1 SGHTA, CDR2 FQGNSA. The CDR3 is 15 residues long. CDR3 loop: CASSPLAGGTYEQYF. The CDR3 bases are TGTGCCAGCAGCCCATTAGCGGGAGGTACCTACGAGCAGTACTTC.

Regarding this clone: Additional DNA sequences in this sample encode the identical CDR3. CDR3 sequence: CASSPSGDEQFF. For the CDR3, the DNA is TGTGCCAGCTCACCTAGCGGCGATGAGCAGTTCTTC. The rearrangement joins TRBV18 to TRBJ2-1, with D perhaps TRBD2 (6 bases). The CDR3 sequence is 12 residues long. With 3 bases removed from V and 8 bases from J, the gap between germline ends came to 8 bases. Germline V lookup: CDR1 KGHSH, CDR2 LQKENI.

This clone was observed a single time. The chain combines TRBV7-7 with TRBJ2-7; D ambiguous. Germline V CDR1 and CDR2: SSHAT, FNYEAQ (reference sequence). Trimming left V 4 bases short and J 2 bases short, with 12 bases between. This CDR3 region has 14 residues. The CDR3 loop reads CASSSRPEPYEQYF. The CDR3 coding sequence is TGTGCCAGCAGCTCCCGTCCCGAACCCTACGAGCAGTACTTC. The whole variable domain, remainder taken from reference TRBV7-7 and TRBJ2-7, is GAGVSQSPRYKVTKRGQDVTLRCDPISSHATLYWYQQALGQGPEFLTYFNYEAQPDKSGLPSDRFSAERPEGSISTLTIQRTEQRDSAMYRCASSSRPEPYEQYFGPGTRLTVT.

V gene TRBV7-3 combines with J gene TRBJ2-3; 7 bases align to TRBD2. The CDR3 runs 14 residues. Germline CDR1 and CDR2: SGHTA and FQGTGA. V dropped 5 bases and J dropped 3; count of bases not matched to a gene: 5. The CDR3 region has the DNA TGTGCCAGCAGCCCAACTAGCGTTACAGATACGCAGTATTTT. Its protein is CASSPTSVTDTQYF. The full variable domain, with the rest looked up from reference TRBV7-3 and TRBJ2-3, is GAGVSQTPSNKVTEKGKYVELRCDPISGHTALYWYRQSLGQGPEFLIYFQGTGAADDSGLPNDRFFAVRPEGSVSTLKIQRTERGDSAVYLCASSPTSVTDTQYFGPGTRLTVL.

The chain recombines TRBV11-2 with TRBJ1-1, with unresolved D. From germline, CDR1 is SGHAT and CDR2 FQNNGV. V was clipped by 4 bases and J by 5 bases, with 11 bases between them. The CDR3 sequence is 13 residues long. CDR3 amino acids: CASSSLKGTEAFF. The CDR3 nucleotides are TGTGCCAGCAGCTCCCTAAAGGGAACTGAAGCTTTCTTT.

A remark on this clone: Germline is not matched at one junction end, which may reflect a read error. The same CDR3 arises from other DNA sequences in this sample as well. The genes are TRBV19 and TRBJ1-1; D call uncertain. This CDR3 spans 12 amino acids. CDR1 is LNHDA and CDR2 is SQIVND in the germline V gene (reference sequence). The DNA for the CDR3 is TGTGCCAGTAGTCGGTGGGAAACTGAAGCTTTCTTC. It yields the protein CASSRWETEAFF.

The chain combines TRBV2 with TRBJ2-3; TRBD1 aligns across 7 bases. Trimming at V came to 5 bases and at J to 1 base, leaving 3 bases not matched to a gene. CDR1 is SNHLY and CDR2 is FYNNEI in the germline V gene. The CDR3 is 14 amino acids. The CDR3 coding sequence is TGTGCCAGCAGTCTAGGGGGCCGCACAGATACGCAGTATTTT. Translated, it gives CASSLGGRTDTQYF.

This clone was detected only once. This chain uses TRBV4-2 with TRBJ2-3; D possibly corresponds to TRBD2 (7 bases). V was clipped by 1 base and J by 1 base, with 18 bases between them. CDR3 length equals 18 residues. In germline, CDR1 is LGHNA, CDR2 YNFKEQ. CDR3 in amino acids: CASSQVGLAGAGTDTQYF. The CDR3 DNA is TGTGCCAGCAGCCAAGTAGGGCTGGCGGGGGCTGGCACAGATACGCAGTATTTT.

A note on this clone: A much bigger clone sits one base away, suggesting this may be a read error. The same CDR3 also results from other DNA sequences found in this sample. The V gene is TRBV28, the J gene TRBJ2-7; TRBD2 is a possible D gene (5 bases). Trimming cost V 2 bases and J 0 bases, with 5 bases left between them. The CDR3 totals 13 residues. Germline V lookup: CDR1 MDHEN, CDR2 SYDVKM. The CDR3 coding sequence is TGTGCCAGCAGTTTAGAGGGCTCCTACGAGCAGTACTTC. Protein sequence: CASSLEGSYEQYF.

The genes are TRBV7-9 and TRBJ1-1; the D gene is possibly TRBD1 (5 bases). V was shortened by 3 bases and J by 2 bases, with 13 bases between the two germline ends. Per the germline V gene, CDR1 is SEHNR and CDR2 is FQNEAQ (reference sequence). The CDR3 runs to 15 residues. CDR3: CASSFPGLGNTEAFF. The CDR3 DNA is TGTGCCAGCAGCTTTCCAGGGCTGGGTAACACTGAAGCTTTCTTT.

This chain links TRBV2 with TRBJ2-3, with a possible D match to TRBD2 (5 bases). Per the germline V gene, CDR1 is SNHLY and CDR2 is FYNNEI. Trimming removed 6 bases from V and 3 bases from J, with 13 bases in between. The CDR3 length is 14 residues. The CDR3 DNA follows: TGTGCCAGCAGGGACGCCAGCGGAACAGATACGCAGTATTTT. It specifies CASRDASGTDTQYF.

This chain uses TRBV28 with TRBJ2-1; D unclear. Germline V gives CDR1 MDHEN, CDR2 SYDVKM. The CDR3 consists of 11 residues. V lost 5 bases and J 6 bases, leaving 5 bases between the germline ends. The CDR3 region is CASSTPNEQFF. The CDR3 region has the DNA TGTGCCAGCAGTACCCCCAATGAGCAGTTCTTC.

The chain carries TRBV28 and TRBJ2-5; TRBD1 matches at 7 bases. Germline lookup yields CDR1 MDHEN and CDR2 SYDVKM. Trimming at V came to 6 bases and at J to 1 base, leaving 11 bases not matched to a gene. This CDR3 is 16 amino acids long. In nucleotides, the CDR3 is TGTGCCAGCAGCTCACAAACAGGGGCGCCCCAAGAGACCCAGTACTTC. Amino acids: CASSSQTGAPQETQYF.

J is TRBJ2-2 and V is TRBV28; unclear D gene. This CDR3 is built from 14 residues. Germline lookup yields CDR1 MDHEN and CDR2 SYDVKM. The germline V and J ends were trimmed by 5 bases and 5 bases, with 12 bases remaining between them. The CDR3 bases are TGTGCCAGCAGTGGGTATAGGCGGACCGGGGAGCTGTTTTTT. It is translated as CASSGYRRTGELFF.

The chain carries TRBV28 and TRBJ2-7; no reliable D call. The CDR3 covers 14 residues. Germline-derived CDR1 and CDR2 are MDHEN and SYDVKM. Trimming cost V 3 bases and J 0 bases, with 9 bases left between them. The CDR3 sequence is CASSFVLTSYEQYF. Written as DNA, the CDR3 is TGTGCCAGCAGTTTCGTACTTACCTCCTACGAGCAGTACTTC.

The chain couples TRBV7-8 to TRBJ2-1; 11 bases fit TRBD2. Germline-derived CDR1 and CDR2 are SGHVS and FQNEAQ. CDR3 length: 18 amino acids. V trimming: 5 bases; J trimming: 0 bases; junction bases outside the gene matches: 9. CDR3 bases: TGTGCCAGCAGCCGGCTAGCGGGAGGCCTAAACTCCTACAATGAGCAGTTCTTC. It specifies CASSRLAGGLNSYNEQFF.

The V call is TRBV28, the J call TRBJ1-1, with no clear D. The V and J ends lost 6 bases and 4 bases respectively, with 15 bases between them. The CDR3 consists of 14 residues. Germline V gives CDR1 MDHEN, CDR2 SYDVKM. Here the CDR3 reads CASRANKPSTEAFF. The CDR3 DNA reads TGTGCCAGCAGGGCGAACAAGCCAAGCACTGAAGCTTTCTTT.

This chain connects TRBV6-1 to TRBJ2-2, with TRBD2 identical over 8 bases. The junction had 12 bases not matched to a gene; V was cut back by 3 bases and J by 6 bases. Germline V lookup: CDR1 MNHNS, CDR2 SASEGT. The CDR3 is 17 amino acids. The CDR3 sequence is CASSDSMRDGRAGELFF. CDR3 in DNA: TGTGCCAGCAGTGATTCGATGAGGGACGGGAGGGCCGGGGAGCTGTTTTTT.

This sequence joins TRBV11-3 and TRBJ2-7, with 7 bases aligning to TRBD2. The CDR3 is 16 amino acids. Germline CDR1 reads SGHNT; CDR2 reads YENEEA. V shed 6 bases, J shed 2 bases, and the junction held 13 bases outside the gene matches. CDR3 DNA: TGTGCCAGCAGGGGATTGGGACCCGGGACTACCTACGAGCAGTACTTC. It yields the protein CASRGLGPGTTYEQYF.

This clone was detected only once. The CDR3 loop is CASSLETLERDTQYF. For the CDR3, the DNA is TGTGCCAGCAGCTTAGAAACATTAGAACGAGATACGCAGTATTTT. The rearrangement links TRBV7-2 to TRBJ2-3; D is uncertain. CDR3 size: 15 residues. Trimming took off 1 base at V and 5 bases at J, with 13 bases between the two ends. CDR1 is SGHTA, CDR2 FQGNSA, per germline.